A single T cell receptor (beta chain) is shown here with its context. The treatment is: randomized to nivolumab then ipilimumab (arm A) or the reverse (arm B). No patient had prior DNA-damaging chemotherapy. From thawed PBMCs, live CD3+CD8+ cells negative for CD19 and CD56 were sorted. The data are from a study of sequential checkpoint blockade in melanoma. Here immunoSEQ multiplex PCR was the method, and the copy in TCRdb shows in-frame clones only, minus some. Of around 40,000 clones detected, more than 80% appear once; the ten largest clones hold approximately 12%. V was trimmed by 3 bases and J by 2 bases, leaving 11 bases between them. CDR1 is SGHVS and CDR2 is FQNEAQ in the germline V gene. The CDR3 has 14 residues.

This receptor was taken from a human donor with melanoma. The rearrangement uses TRBV7-8 and TRBJ2-7, with D tentatively TRBD1 (6 bases). Sequences were derived from CD8+ T cells sorted from blood (inferred from file names), sampled from a patient given nivolumab and ipilimumab in sequence. This chain's CDR3 is CASSFYRVPYEQYV. The CDR3 DNA follows: TGTGCCAGCAGCTTTTACAGGGTCCCCTACGAGCAGTACGTC.